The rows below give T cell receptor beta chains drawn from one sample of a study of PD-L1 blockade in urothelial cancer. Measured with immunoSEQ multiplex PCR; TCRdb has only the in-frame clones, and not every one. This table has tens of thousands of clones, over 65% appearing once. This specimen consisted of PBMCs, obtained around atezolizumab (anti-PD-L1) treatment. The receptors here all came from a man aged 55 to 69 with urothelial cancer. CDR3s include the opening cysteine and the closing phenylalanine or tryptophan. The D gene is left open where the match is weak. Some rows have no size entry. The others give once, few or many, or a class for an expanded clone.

DNA: TGTGCCAGCAGCTTAGATAGGGGGACCTACAATGAGCAGTTCTTC; CDR3: CASSLDRGTYNEQFF; J: TRBJ2-1; V: TRBV7-2; size: .; D: .
DNA: TGCAGCGTTGTAGGAGGGGCAACTAATGAAAAACTGTTTTTT; CDR3: CSVVGGATNEKLFF; J: TRBJ1-4; V: TRBV29-1; size: .; D: .
DNA: TGCGCCAGCAGCCAAGATGCCAGGGCCCAAGAGACCCAGTACTTC; CDR3: CASSQDARAQETQYF; J: TRBJ2-5; V: TRBV4-3; size: .; D: .
DNA: TGTGCCAGCAGCTCCGAACTAGCGGGAGTTGTCACCGGGGAGCTGTTTTTT; CDR3: CASSSELAGVVTGELFF; J: TRBJ2-2; V: TRBV7-3; size: .; D: TRBD2
DNA: TGTGCCAGCAGCACGTCCCGGGCAACTAATGAAAAACTGTTTTTT; CDR3: CASSTSRATNEKLFF; J: TRBJ1-4; V: TRBV7-2; size: .; D: .
DNA: TGTGCCAGCAGACAGTCGAACGAGCCCCAGCATTTT; CDR3: CASRQSNEPQHF; J: TRBJ1-5; V: TRBV28; size: .; D: .
DNA: TGTGCCAGCAGCTTAGAGCACAGGACTATCTATGGCTACACCTTC; CDR3: CASSLEHRTIYGYTF; J: TRBJ1-2; V: TRBV11-2; size: .; D: .
DNA: TGTGCCAGCAGTGCCACAGGGATAAACTACGAGCAGTACTTC; CDR3: CASSATGINYEQYF; J: TRBJ2-7; V: TRBV2; size: .; D: .
DNA: TGTGCCAGTAGTTTCACCCCGGGACAGCGTTCATACGAGCAGTACTTC; CDR3: CASSFTPGQRSYEQYF; J: TRBJ2-7; V: TRBV19; size: .; D: TRBD1
DNA: TGTGCCAGCAGCGCGCGAGGGACAGGAGATTACGAGCAGTACTTC; CDR3: CASSARGTGDYEQYF; J: TRBJ2-7; V: TRBV9; size: .; D: TRBD1
DNA: TGTGCCAGCAGGCGGGACAGTGGGACTGAAGCTTTCTTT; CDR3: CASRRDSGTEAFF; J: TRBJ1-1; V: TRBV6-5; size: .; D: TRBD1
DNA: TGTGCCAGCAGCTTAGTAGCCAGGGGGCTCACTAATGAAAAACTGTTTTTT; CDR3: CASSLVARGLTNEKLFF; J: TRBJ1-4; V: TRBV7-8; size: .; D: TRBD1
DNA: TGTGCCATCAGTGTAGGAGGTTCACCCCTCCACTTT; CDR3: CAISVGGSPLHF; J: TRBJ1-6; V: TRBV10-3; size: .; D: .
DNA: TGTGCCAGCAGTGAAGCGGGAGGGTACAATGAGCAGTTCTTC; CDR3: CASSEAGGYNEQFF; J: TRBJ2-1; V: TRBV28; size: .; D: TRBD2
DNA: TGCAGTGCTCAGGGCAGGGAGACCCAGTACTTC; CDR3: CSAQGRETQYF; J: TRBJ2-5; V: TRBV20-1; size: .; D: .
DNA: TGTGCCAGTAGTATATACAGCAATGAGCAGTTCTTC; CDR3: CASSIYSNEQFF; J: TRBJ2-1; V: TRBV19; size: .; D: .
DNA: TGTGCCAGCAGCCACAGTCCCCGGGGGACTGAAGCTTTCTTT; CDR3: CASSHSPRGTEAFF; J: TRBJ1-1; V: TRBV11-2; size: .; D: .
DNA: TGCGCCAGCAGCCTACTCTACCCGGGGAGTCGGGAGCTGTTTTTT; CDR3: CASSLLYPGSRELFF; J: TRBJ2-2; V: TRBV5-1; size: .; D: .
DNA: TGTGCCAGCTCACCTGGGACAGGTACCAATCAGCCCCAGCATTTT; CDR3: CASSPGTGTNQPQHF; J: TRBJ1-5; V: TRBV18; size: .; D: TRBD1
DNA: TGTGCCAGCTCACCCCTGAACGGTAATTACGAGCAGTACTTC; CDR3: CASSPLNGNYEQYF; J: TRBJ2-7; V: TRBV18; size: .; D: .
DNA: TGTGCCAGCAGCTCAGGGGGACAGCGGAACACTGAAGCTTTCTTT; CDR3: CASSSGGQRNTEAFF; J: TRBJ1-1; V: TRBV28; size: once; D: TRBD1
DNA: TGTGCCAGCTTAAGAGGGCGGACGCAAGAGACCCAGTACTTC; CDR3: CASLRGRTQETQYF; J: TRBJ2-5; V: TRBV7-8; size: once; D: .
DNA: TGTGCCAGTATCGACGGGGGGCAAACTTCGAACACTGAAGCTTTCTTT; CDR3: CASIDGGQTSNTEAFF; J: TRBJ1-1; V: TRBV19; size: .; D: .
DNA: TGTGCCAGCAAGAGGGGTGATTACGGCCAGGGGTACAATGAGCAGTTCTTC; CDR3: CASKRGDYGQGYNEQFF; J: TRBJ2-1; V: TRBV9; size: .; D: .
DNA: TGTGCCAGCAGCAAAGTCTATGGCAGGGGTGGCGAGCAGTACTTC; CDR3: CASSKVYGRGGEQYF; J: TRBJ2-7; V: TRBV21-1; size: .; D: .
DNA: TGTGCCAGCAGTGGTGGACTGGGTCAAGAGACCCAGTACTTC; CDR3: CASSGGLGQETQYF; J: TRBJ2-5; V: TRBV28; size: .; D: .
DNA: TGTGCCAGCAGCTTGGCAGGTGGTCAGCCCCAGCATTTT; CDR3: CASSLAGGQPQHF; J: TRBJ1-5; V: TRBV7-6; size: .; D: .
DNA: TGCGCCAGCAGCCGACAACTAGATTCAGCAGATACGCAGTATTTT; CDR3: CASSRQLDSADTQYF; J: TRBJ2-3; V: TRBV4-1; size: .; D: .